These 20 T cell receptor beta chains originate from one sample sequenced in a study of T cell changes during pregnancy in multiple sclerosis. Using immunoSEQ multiplex PCR, the repertoire was profiled, and TCRdb retains in-frame clones only, with some absent. Among about 100,000 clones listed, 90% were seen once. Sample: peripheral blood, taken in the second trimester of pregnancy. The receptors stem from a female donor in good health, enrolled as a control in a pregnancy study.

This clone came up once. The rearrangement joins TRBV9 to TRBJ2-1, with 7 bases lining up with TRBD2. The CDR3 has 15 residues. The germline V gene has CDR1 SGDLS and CDR2 YYNGEE. The trim removed 3 bases at V and 6 bases at J, leaving 9 bases unmatched. CDR3 DNA: TGTGCCAGCAGCGGGAGGCTAGCGGAGTCCAATGAGCAGTTCTTC. Translated: CASSGRLAESNEQFF. Using reference TRBV9 and TRBJ2-1 for the parts outside the CDR3, the full variable domain is DSGVTQTPKHLITATGQRVTLRCSPRSGDLSVYWYQQSLDQGLQFLIQYYNGEERAKGNILERFSAQQFPDLHSELNLSSLELGDSALYFCASSGRLAESNEQFFGPGTRLTVL.

The chain couples TRBV6-6 to TRBJ1-6; 8 nucleotides match TRBD1. This CDR3 comprises 13 residues. The germline gives CDR1 MNHNY, CDR2 SVGAGI (reference sequence). V shed 5 bases, J shed 17 bases, and the junction held 11 bases outside the gene matches. The CDR3 here is CASSGEGTGGIHF. In DNA form, the CDR3 reads TGTGCCAGCAGTGGCGAAGGGACAGGAGGTATCCACTTT.

V is TRBV5-1 and J is TRBJ1-1; the match to TRBD1 covers 7 bases. The CDR3 spans 14 residues. V was pared by 4 bases and J by 4 bases, with 7 bases of the junction left unmatched. Germline lookup yields CDR1 SGHRS and CDR2 YFSETQ. The DNA of the CDR3 is TGCGCCAGCAGCCTACAGGGGTCGAGCACTGAAGCTTTCTTT. It codes for CASSLQGSSTEAFF.

The chain links TRBV9 to TRBJ1-1, with 7 bases aligning to TRBD1. CDR1 SGDLS and CDR2 YYNGEE come from the germline V gene. This CDR3 is 15 amino acids long. Trimming took 0 bases from V and 0 from J; bases not matched to a gene: 2. The CDR3 here is CASSVGDRLNTEAFF. DNA of the CDR3: TGTGCCAGCAGCGTAGGGGACAGATTGAACACTGAAGCTTTCTTT.

J is TRBJ1-6 and V is TRBV11-2; possible D gene TRBD1, 5 bases. The CDR3 runs 15 residues. Germline loops: CDR1 SGHAT, CDR2 FQNNGV. V lost 5 bases and J 10 bases, leaving 18 bases between the germline ends. The CDR3 DNA follows: TGTGCCAGCAGCCAAGCGGGACTCCTGGGCTCACCCCTCCACTTT. This codes for CASSQAGLLGSPLHF.

This chain joins TRBV27 and TRBJ1-5; D is unresolved. The CDR3 is 14 amino acids. Trimming pared 2 bases from V and 6 bases from J, leaving 11 bases between. Germline V gives CDR1 MNHEY, CDR2 SMNVEV (reference sequence). CDR3 sequence (DNA): TGTGCCAGCAGTTTAAGTACTTCGGGTCAGCCCCAGCATTTT. Its protein is CASSLSTSGQPQHF.

The sample holds a few counts of this clone. The chain uses TRBV7-9 and TRBJ1-2; 11 bases agree with TRBD1. The CDR3 has 18 residues. Germline values: CDR1 SEHNR, CDR2 FQNEAQ (reference sequence). Trimming cost V 5 bases and J 4 bases; bases outside gene matches: 15. The CDR3 DNA sequence: TGTGCCAGCAGCGGAGGGACAGGGGGGTTTCAACACATCTATGGCTACACCTTC. Translated, it gives CASSGGTGGFQHIYGYTF.

The chain recombines TRBV10-3 with TRBJ2-7, with TRBD1 identical over 10 bases. The germline V gene encodes CDR1 ENHRY and CDR2 SYGVKD. The CDR3 contains 14 residues. J gave up 2 bases and V 4 bases, and 2 bases lay outside the gene matches. The CDR3 is CAISAGQGAYEQYF. The CDR3 bases are TGTGCCATCAGTGCAGGACAGGGGGCCTACGAGCAGTACTTC.

The chain links TRBV6-5 to TRBJ1-2; weak D call: TRBD1 (6 bases). The germline V gene encodes CDR1 MNHEY and CDR2 SVGAGI. V was trimmed by 7 bases and J by 6 bases, leaving 18 bases between them. The CDR3 loop spans 14 amino acids. The CDR3 loop reads CASTKPGRGNGYTF. CDR3 nucleotides: TGTGCCAGCACCAAACCGGGCAGGGGAAATGGCTACACCTTC.

V is TRBV7-2 and J is TRBJ1-2; TRBD1 aligns across 8 bases. The CDR3 consists of 13 residues. Germline V lookup: CDR1 SGHTA, CDR2 FQGNSA. V lost 5 bases to trimming and J lost 4 bases; unmatched junction nucleotides: 3. CDR3 sequence (DNA): TGTGCCAGCAGCCCCACAGGGGGCTATGGCTACACCTTC. Its translation is CASSPTGGYGYTF.

The table lists this clone with a count of one. J is TRBJ1-2 and V is TRBV5-4; TRBD1 matches 9 bases. Germline V gene sequence: CDR1 SGHNT, CDR2 YYREEE (reference sequence). The V segment lost 5 bases and the J segment 4 bases; nucleotides outside the gene matches: 6. There are 14 residues in the CDR3. CDR3: CASRGTGRFYGYTF. DNA for the CDR3: TGTGCCAGCAGGGGGACAGGGCGCTTCTATGGCTACACCTTC.

V gene TRBV6-5 combines with J gene TRBJ1-5; D is unresolved. Trimming removed 4 bases from V and 9 bases from J, with 10 bases in between. The V gene's germline CDR1 is MNHEY and CDR2 SVGAGI. This CDR3 region has 12 residues. The CDR3 spells CASSSPLGPQHF. The CDR3 DNA reads TGTGCCAGCAGTTCACCTCTAGGGCCCCAGCATTTT.

This clone was counted once. The V and J genes are TRBV5-1 and TRBJ2-1; TRBD2 agrees at 7 bases. Germline trimming cut 6 bases from V and 0 bases from J; bases unmatched to any gene: 9. The CDR3 contains 16 residues. The germline V gene has CDR1 SGHRS and CDR2 YFSETQ. CDR3 residues: CASTRIAGASYNEQFF. In nucleotides, the CDR3 is TGCGCCAGCACCCGAATAGCGGGCGCCTCCTACAATGAGCAGTTCTTC.

The chain joins TRBV18 to TRBJ1-4; D remains ambiguous. The CDR3 totals 14 residues. Germline V gene sequence: CDR1 KGHSH, CDR2 LQKENI. V lost 4 bases and J 8 bases, leaving 14 bases between the germline ends. The CDR3, as DNA: TGTGCCAGCTCACATACAGCGGACCGGGAAAAACTGTTTTTT. Its protein product is CASSHTADREKLFF. Filled out from reference TRBV18 and TRBJ1-4, the complete variable domain reads NAGVMQNPRHLVRRRGQEARLRCSPMKGHSHVYWYRQLPEEGLKFMVYLQKENIIDESGMPKERFSAEFPKEGPSILRIQQVVRGDSAAYFCASSHTADREKLFFGSGTQLSVL.

V and J are TRBV5-8 and TRBJ1-6, with D unresolved. Germline CDR1 and CDR2: SGHTS and YDEGEE. The V end was cut by 4 bases, the J end by 9 bases, with 8 bases between. CDR3 length: 12 amino acids. The CDR3 DNA reads TGTGCCAGCAGCCTATACCGTTCACCCCTCCACTTT. It encodes CASSLYRSPLHF.

The J gene is TRBJ2-3, the V gene TRBV5-1; D is possibly TRBD2 (5 bases). Between the trimmed V and J ends, which lost 9 bases and 2 bases, there was a span of 13 bases. Germline loops: CDR1 SGHRS, CDR2 YFSETQ. The CDR3 consists of 13 residues. CDR3 DNA sequence: TGCGCCACCCGGCGGGCAGTCACAGATACGCAGTATTTT. It encodes CATRRAVTDTQYF.

The chain recombines TRBV4-3 with TRBJ2-3; TRBD1 might be the D (5 bases). There are 15 residues in the CDR3. Trimming took 3 bases from V and 1 from J, leaving 11 bases between them. Germline lookup yields CDR1 LGHNA and CDR2 YSLEER. CDR3 in amino acids: CASSHQGVGTDTQYF. CDR3 nucleotides: TGCGCCAGCAGCCACCAAGGGGTTGGCACAGATACGCAGTATTTT.

The chain has TRBV5-1 and TRBJ2-3; 7 bases line up with TRBD2. J was trimmed by 4 bases and V by 3 bases; bases with no gene match: 8. This CDR3 is built from 15 residues. Germline CDR1 is SGHRS and CDR2 is YFSETQ. CDR3 residues: CASSWTGLDADTQYF. CDR3 bases: TGCGCCAGCAGCTGGACCGGACTAGACGCAGATACGCAGTATTTT.

The V gene is TRBV28, the J gene TRBJ1-5; no reliable D call. Per germline, CDR1 MDHEN and CDR2 SYDVKM. The germline V and J ends were trimmed by 1 base and 7 bases, with 11 bases remaining between them. The CDR3 loop spans 14 amino acids. This CDR3 is CASSLSPPGQPQHF. CDR3 DNA: TGTGCCAGCAGTTTATCCCCTCCGGGGCAGCCCCAGCATTTT.

The rearrangement uses TRBV10-3 and TRBJ1-5, with D unresolved. CDR3 size: 14 residues. Trimming cost V 10 bases and J 0 bases, with 13 bases left between them. Germline lookup yields CDR1 ENHRY and CDR2 SYGVKD. CDR3 residues: CATMRAYSNQPQHF. CDR3 in DNA: TGTGCCACCATGAGGGCTTATAGCAATCAGCCCCAGCATTTT.